This T cell receptor beta chain was observed in a study of shared clonotypes between healthy human individuals. CDR3 length: 17 amino acids. CDR1 and CDR2 from the germline V gene are LNHDA and SQIVND (reference sequence). The V and J ends lost 4 bases and 6 bases, in that order; junction bases with no gene match: 16. Data came from immunoSEQ multiplex PCR; TCRdb stores just in-frame clones and leaves some out. The sample has over 750,000 clones, roughly 96% seen once. Terminally differentiated effector memory CD45RA+ cells were excluded by CCR7 positive selection of CD45RO-negative cells. Source material: naive CD8+ T cells sorted from blood. The clonotype comes from a man under 40 in good health. The chain carries TRBV19 and TRBJ1-2; 8 bases are a match to TRBD1. The CDR3 bases are TGTGCCAGTAGTAAAGGACAGGGACTTGAAGGATACCATGGCTACACCTTC. Residues: CASSKGQGLEGYHGYTF.